This T cell receptor beta chain emerged from a study of T-cell memory formation after mild COVID-19. Using its own MiXCR run on the 5' RACE reads, TCRdb lists one record per CDR3 protein. This table has more than 400,000 distinct CDR3 sequences, about 20% appearing once. This clonotype appeared many times. With 0 bases clipped from V and 10 bases from J, the junction kept 5 bases outside the gene matches. From germline, CDR1 is MGHRA and CDR2 YSYEKL. This CDR3 is built from 14 residues. This receptor was identified in an adult woman who had mild COVID-19 (a few samples of this study predate the infection). Cell type and time point are not known. The sequenced sample consisted of PBMCs or a T cell subset sorted from them (not recorded which). The chain carries TRBV4-1 and TRBJ2-3; the match to TRBD2 covers 9 bases. CDR3: CASSQDGTSISQYF. The CDR3 DNA sequence: TGCGCCAGCAGCCAAGATGGGACTAGCATCTCGCAGTATTTT.